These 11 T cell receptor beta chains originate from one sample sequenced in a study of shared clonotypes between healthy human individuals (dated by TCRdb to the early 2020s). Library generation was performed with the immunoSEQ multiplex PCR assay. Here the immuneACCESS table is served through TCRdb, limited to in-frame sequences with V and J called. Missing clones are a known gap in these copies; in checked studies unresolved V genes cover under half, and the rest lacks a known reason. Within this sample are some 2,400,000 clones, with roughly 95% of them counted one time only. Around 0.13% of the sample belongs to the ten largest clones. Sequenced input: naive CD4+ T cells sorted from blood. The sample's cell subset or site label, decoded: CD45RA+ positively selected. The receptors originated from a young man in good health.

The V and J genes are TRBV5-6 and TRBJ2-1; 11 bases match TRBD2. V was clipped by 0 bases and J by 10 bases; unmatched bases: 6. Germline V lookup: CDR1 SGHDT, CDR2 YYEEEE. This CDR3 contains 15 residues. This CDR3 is CASSLASLAGGEQFF. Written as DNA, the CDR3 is TGTGCCAGCAGCTTGGCGTCTCTAGCGGGAGGAGAGCAGTTCTTC.

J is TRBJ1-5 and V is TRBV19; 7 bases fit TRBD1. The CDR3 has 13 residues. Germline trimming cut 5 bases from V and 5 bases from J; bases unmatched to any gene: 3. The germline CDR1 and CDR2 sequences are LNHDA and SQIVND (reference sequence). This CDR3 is CASSQQGHQPQHF. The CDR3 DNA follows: TGTGCCAGTAGTCAACAGGGGCATCAGCCCCAGCATTTT.

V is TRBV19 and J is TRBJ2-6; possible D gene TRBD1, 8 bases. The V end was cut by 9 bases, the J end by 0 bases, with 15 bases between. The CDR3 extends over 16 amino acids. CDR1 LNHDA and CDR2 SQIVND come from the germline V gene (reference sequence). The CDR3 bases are TGTGCCAGCTACAGGGGGGGAAACTCTGGGGCCAACGTCCTGACTTTC. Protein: CASYRGGNSGANVLTF.

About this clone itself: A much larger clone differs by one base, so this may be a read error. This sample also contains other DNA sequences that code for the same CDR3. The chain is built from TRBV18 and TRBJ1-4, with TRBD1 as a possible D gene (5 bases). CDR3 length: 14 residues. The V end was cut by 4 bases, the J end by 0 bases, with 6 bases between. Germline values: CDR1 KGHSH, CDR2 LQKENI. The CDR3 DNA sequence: TGTGCCAGCTCACTGGGGGCAACTAATGAAAAACTGTTTTTT. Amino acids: CASSLGATNEKLFF.

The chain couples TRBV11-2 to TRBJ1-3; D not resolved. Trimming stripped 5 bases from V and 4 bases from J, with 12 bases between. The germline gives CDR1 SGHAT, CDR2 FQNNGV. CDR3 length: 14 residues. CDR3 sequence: CASSPIVTGNTIYF. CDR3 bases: TGTGCCAGCAGCCCTATTGTGACAGGAAACACCATATATTTT. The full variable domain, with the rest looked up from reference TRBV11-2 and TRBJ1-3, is EAGVAQSPRYKIIEKRQSVAFWCNPISGHATLYWYQQILGQGPKLLIQFQNNGVVDDSQLPKDRFSAERLKGVDSTLKIQPAKLEDSAVYLCASSPIVTGNTIYFGEGSWLTVV.

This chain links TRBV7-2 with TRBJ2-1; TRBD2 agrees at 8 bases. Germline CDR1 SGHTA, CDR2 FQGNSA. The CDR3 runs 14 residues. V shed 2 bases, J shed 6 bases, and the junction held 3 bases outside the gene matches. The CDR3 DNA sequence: TGTGCCAGCAGCTTACAGCGGGAGAGCAATGAGCAGTTCTTC. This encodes CASSLQRESNEQFF.

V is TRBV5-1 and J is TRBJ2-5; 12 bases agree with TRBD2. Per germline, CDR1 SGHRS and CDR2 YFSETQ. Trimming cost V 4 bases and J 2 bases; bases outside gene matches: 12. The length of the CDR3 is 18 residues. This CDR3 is CASSLAGGPGFRQETQYF. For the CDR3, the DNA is TGCGCCAGCAGCCTAGCGGGAGGGCCAGGTTTTCGGCAAGAGACCCAGTACTTC.

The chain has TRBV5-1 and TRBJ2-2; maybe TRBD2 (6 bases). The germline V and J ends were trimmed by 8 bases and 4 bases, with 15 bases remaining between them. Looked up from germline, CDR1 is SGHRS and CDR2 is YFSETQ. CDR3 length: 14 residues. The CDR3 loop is CASRGRTGTGELFF. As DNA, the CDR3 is TGCGCCAGTAGAGGGAGGACGGGCACCGGGGAGCTGTTTTTT.

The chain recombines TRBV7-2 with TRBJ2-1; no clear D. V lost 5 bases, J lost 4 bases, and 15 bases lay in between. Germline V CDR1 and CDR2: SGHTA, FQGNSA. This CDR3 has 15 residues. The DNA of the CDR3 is TGTGCCAGCAGCGTTACCAGGCCTCCATACAATGAGCAGTTCTTC. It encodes CASSVTRPPYNEQFF.

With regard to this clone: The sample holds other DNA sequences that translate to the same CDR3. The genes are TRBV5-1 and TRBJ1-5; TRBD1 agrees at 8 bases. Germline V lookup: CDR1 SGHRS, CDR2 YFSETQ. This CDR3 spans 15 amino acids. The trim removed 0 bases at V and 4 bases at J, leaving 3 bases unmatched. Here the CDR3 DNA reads TGCGCCAGCAGCTTGGAAGGGACAGGAAATCAGCCCCAGCATTTT. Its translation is CASSLEGTGNQPQHF.

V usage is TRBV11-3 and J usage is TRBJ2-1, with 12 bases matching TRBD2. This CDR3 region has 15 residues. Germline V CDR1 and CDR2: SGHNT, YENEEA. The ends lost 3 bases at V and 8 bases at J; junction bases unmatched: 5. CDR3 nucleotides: TGTGCCAGCAGCTTCCGGACTAGCGGGGTCGATGAGCAGTTCTTC. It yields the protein CASSFRTSGVDEQFF.